Sequencing of this T cell receptor beta chain was carried out in a study of early T cells in non-severe SARS-CoV-2 infection (dated by TCRdb to the early 2020s). Notes on the research overall: Because TCR sequencing relied on bulk RNA taken from unsorted whole blood, pairing of alpha and beta chains was not possible.

Broad study findings and their caveats: VDJdb matching was skewed toward anti-spike CD8 responses, so virus-specific expansions were likely underestimated and private and CD4 specificities were missed.

This clonotype was counted a few times. Its specific antigen is unknown. No base quality information exists; no much larger clone differs at one position. Set within a cohort of healthcare workers in London, UK, this nested case-control study involved weekly PCR testing of nasopharyngeal swabs along with blood sampling. Healthcare workers were recruited between 23 and 31 March 2020, during the week of the UK lockdown, and were followed weekly for up to about 16 weeks. CDR1 is given as SGHRS and CDR2 as YFSETQ, both from the germline V gene. V lost 6 bases and J lost 4 bases; the stretch between them is 15 bases long. The cysteine opens and the phenylalanine closes a CDR3 of 14 amino acids. Only the CDR3 portion is preserved as DNA: 42 bases, with reading frame beginning at the first base. Receptor amplification or capture employed 5' RACE. TCRdb shows the sequencer as NextSeq 500. In the TCR library protocol, unique molecular identifiers were attached to individual cDNA molecules to correct for PCR bias and sequencing error. Both TCR alpha and beta chains were sequenced, and tight co-correlation was observed between alpha and beta sequence abundances in each sample. Processing in the source paper ran as follows. Decombinator V4 was used to annotate TCR sequences for V gene, J gene and CDR3. TCRs were defined as expanded if a significant change between any two time points was detected under a Poisson model with p below 0.0001. TCR abundances were normalised to the total number of TCRs sequenced in each sample and reported as counts per million. TRAV1-2 paired with TRAJ12, TRAJ20 or TRAJ33 defined MAIT TCRs, while TRAV10 paired with TRAJ18 defined iNKT TCRs. A search of VDJdb, accessed on 1 November 2021, was run for TCRs annotated to CMV, EBV and SARS-CoV-2, with TCRs annotated for multiple antigens excluded. TCRdb trimmed public reads at Q25 via fastp, called clones via MiXCR and kept in-frame beta chains. A single entry per CDR3 protein holds the most common genes and DNA from its merged rows. TCRdb, rather than the study authors, made the V and J calls. The sample profile shows 98,000 or so distinct CDR3 sequences; roughly 12% of them were found once. The ten largest account for about 4.4% of the sample.

The clonotype was recovered from an adult who was a healthcare worker with PCR-confirmed SARS-CoV-2 infection or an uninfected control (not recorded which). The chain employs TRBV5-1 and TRBJ2-3; the D gene assignment is ambiguous. Sequenced here: whole blood, sampled at baseline. The DNA sequence reads TGCGCCAGCACCCCTCGGGCAGACCCAGATACGCAGTATTTT. Translation gives CASTPRADPDTQYF.